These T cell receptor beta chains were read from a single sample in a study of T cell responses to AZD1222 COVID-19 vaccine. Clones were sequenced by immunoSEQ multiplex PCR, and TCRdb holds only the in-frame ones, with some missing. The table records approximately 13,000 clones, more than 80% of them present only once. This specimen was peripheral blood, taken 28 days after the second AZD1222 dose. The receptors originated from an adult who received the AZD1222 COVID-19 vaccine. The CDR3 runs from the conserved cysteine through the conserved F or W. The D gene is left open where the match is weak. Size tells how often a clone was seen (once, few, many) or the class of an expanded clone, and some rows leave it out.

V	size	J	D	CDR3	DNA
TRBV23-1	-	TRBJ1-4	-	CASSPSEILGEGEKLFF	TGCGCCAGCAGCCCATCCGAAATCCTCGGGGAGGGTGAAAAACTGTTTTTT
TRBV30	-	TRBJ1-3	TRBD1	CAWSVGQGALGNTIYF	TGTGCCTGGAGTGTAGGACAGGGGGCACTCGGAAACACCATATATTTT
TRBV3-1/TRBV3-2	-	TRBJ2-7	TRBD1	CASSLDRDEQYF	TGTGCCAGCAGCCTAGACAGGGACGAGCAGTACTTC
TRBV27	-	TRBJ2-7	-	CASSFSHGSYEQYF	TGTGCCAGCAGTTTTTCCCACGGTTCCTACGAGCAGTACTTC
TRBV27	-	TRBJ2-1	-	CASSLLGGNEQFF	TGTGCCAGCAGTTTACTTGGAGGGAATGAGCAGTTCTTC
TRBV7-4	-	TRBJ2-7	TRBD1	CASSLRTGAYEQYF	TGTGCCAGCAGCTTACGGACAGGGGCCTACGAGCAGTACTTC
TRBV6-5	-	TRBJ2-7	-	CASSYRPLGEIYEQYF	TGTGCCAGCAGTTACCGACCTTTGGGAGAAATCTACGAGCAGTACTTC
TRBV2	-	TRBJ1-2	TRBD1	CASSEGWDRSVYGYTF	TGTGCCAGCAGTGAAGGGTGGGACAGGTCCGTCTATGGCTACACCTTC
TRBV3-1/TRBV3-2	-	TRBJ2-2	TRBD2	CASSKGLAGGPGELFF	TGTGCCAGCAGCAAAGGACTAGCGGGAGGGCCCGGGGAGCTGTTTTTT
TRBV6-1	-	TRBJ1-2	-	CASSETPIALENGYTF	TGTGCCAGCAGTGAAACCCCTATAGCGCTGGAGAATGGCTACACCTTC
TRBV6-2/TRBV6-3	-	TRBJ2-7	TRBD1	CASSNTGTGTYEQYF	TGTGCCAGCAGTAATACCGGGACAGGGACCTACGAGCAGTACTTC
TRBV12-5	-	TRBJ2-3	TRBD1	CASGLGWDRATDTQYF	TGTGCTAGTGGTTTGGGTTGGGACAGGGCAACAGATACGCAGTATTTT
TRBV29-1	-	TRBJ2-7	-	CSVALGNRQYF	TGCAGCGTTGCTCTGGGAAATCGGCAGTACTTC
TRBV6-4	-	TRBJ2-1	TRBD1	CASSERQGTYNEQFF	TGTGCCAGCAGTGAACGACAGGGCACCTACAATGAGCAGTTCTTC
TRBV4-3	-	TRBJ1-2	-	CASSQDLVHTNGYTF	TGCGCCAGCAGCCAAGATTTAGTCCATACGAATGGCTACACCTTC
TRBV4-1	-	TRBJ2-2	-	CASSQTGSRGELFF	TGCGCCAGCAGCCAAACGGGGAGTCGCGGGGAGCTGTTTTTT
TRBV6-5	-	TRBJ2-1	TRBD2	CASSYQRGSYNEQFF	TGTGCCAGCAGTTACCAGCGGGGGTCTTACAATGAGCAGTTCTTC
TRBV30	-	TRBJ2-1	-	CAWSVFRGRRNNEQFF	TGTGCCTGGAGTGTATTCCGGGGGCGAAGGAACAATGAGCAGTTCTTC
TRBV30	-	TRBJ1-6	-	CAWKRVVNSPLHF	TGTGCCTGGAAGCGGGTCGTAAATTCACCCCTCCACTTT
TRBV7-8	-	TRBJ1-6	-	CASSRAAGNNSPLHF	TGTGCCAGCAGCCGAGCGGCAGGGAATAATTCACCCCTCCACTTT
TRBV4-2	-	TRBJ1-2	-	CASSQEYRLNNYGYTF	TGTGCCAGCAGCCAAGAGTACAGATTGAATAACTATGGCTACACCTTC
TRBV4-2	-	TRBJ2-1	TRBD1	CASSQDLRDRVYGAYNEQFF	TGTGCCAGCAGCCAAGATCTTAGGGACAGGGTGTATGGCGCCTACAATGAGCAGTTCTTC
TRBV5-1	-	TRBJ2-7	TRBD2	CASQGLAGSAEQYF	TGCGCCAGCCAGGGACTAGCGGGATCGGCCGAGCAGTACTTC
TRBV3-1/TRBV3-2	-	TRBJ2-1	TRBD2	CASSPGTSGEGEQFF	TGTGCCAGCAGCCCCGGGACTAGCGGGGAAGGTGAGCAGTTCTTC
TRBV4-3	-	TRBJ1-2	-	CASSQDRGGGNYGYTF	TGCGCCAGCAGCCAAGATCGGGGAGGGGGGAACTATGGCTACACCTTC
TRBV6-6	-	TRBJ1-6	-	CAIRGSYNSPLHF	TGTGCCATCAGGGGTTCCTATAATTCACCCCTCCACTTT
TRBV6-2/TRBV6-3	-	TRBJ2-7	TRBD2	CASSSVRTSGMIAYEQYF	TGTGCCAGCAGTTCCGTAAGGACTAGCGGGATGATAGCCTACGAGCAGTACTTC
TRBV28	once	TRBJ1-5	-	CASSSPSGGGNQPQHF	TGTGCCAGCAGTTCTCCGAGCGGGGGTGGCAATCAGCCCCAGCATTTT